Below, one TCR beta chain is given with its context. Its antigen has not been determined. The CDR3 is cut off 3 residues early in the read; its end comes from the germline J gene. This sample is drawn from a study of T cells in women clearing cervical HPV infection (dated by TCRdb to the late 2010s). In the study overall: The cases were about two dozen women with histologically confirmed HPV16-related CIN3 or worse, and 2 of those women had invasive cancers. The exploratory proof-of-principle case-control study was nested within the Guanacaste HPV Natural History Study in Costa Rica and compared TCR repertoires across cervical HPV16 outcomes. HLA typing was available for only a few women, so HLA type could not be excluded as a confounder. Blood from cases was collected at the visit at which the lesion was first identified, whereas blood from controls was collected once infection was no longer detected. A median age of roughly 33 years was observed in cases versus approximately 38 in controls, and no significant differences in baseline characteristics were found. The controls were over 20 women whose single incident HPV16 infection cleared within 12 months with no development of precancer or cancer. The parent cohort enrolled 9,800 or so women aged 18 or older in Guanacaste, Costa Rica, during about 1992 to 1994 and followed them for approximately 7 years. Among cases, blood sampling occurred a median of about 150 days after lesion detection, with an interquartile range of about 80 to 210 days. Quality controls consisted of five blinded duplicates per group, for a total of roughly 60 samples made up of about 50 participants and about ten replicates. Cases and controls were matched on year of sample collection and on age within five years.

General study outcomes and caveats: Because the number of T cells per sample was unknown, the richness differences could reflect varying T-cell content rather than repertoire biology. Cases had lower TRBV6-7 relative abundance than controls (approximately 0.11% versus 0.16%; Bonferroni P = 0.0008). By combining richness with V gene abundances, random forest classifiers separated cases from controls with an estimated AUC of roughly 0.8. The cross-sectional design could not show whether associations preceded infection or resulted from it; effector/memory subsets and HPV-specific T cells were not isolated. Across sequencing depths, CIN3+ cases showed significantly higher TCR repertoire richness than controls, but evenness did not differ between the groups.

TCR beta CDR3 regions were amplified by multiplex PCR using the immunoSEQ assay from an average of around 1,200 ng genomic DNA per sample. Primer bias was corrected in the assay by using a complete synthetic TCR repertoire to establish an amplification baseline. Amplicons were sequenced on the Illumina platform. As for the original processing: Sequence errors were corrected by clustering with frequency ratios and a modified nearest-neighbor algorithm, and the sequences were then analyzed in the immunoSEQ Analyzer using IMGT gene definitions. TCR richness and evenness were averaged over 20 rarefaction repeats at each rarefaction depth, excluding samples with fewer sequences than the depth. Wilcoxon rank sum tests with FDR correction were used to compare relative abundances of V, D and J genes between the groups. An intraclass correlation of about 96% for TCR richness and an average of about 73% across about 66 gene segments were obtained from the blinded duplicates. As stored in TCRdb, this immuneACCESS dataset retains in-frame rearrangements with V and J assigned. A fraction of the clones does not appear; measured against another copy, unresolved V genes explain less than half of the discrepancy, and the remainder lacks a known reason. V, J and clone size are those of that table, while D and trimming were read from the DNA. The table of this sample itemizes about 30,000 clones. Jointly, the top ten make up about 7.1% of the sample.

Every participant had a single incident cervical HPV16 infection, and prevalent HPV16 infections were excluded. Cervical HPV DNA was detected by MY09/MY11 PCR, and genotyping was performed by dot-blot hybridization. Around 15 mL of heparinized blood was centrifuged, after which the buffy coat was aliquoted, frozen at -30 degrees C, and then stored at -80 degrees C. Genomic DNA was extracted from buffy coat specimens using QIAGEN kits. Sequences SEHNR (CDR1) and FQNEAQ (CDR2) are obtained from the germline V gene (reference sequence). Its CDR3 holds 13 amino acids, cysteine through phenylalanine. Part of the CDR3 DNA is given, 30 bases translated from base 1. Trimming costs V 1 base and J 3 bases, and their ends lie 6 bases apart.

Material for sequencing was blood buffy coat. The rearranged chain carries TRBV7-9 and TRBJ1-1; possibly the D gene is TRBD1, per 5 matching bases. The receptor was isolated from a woman between 18 and 75 years old with a cervical HPV16 infection that either progressed to CIN3+ or cleared (not recorded which). The part of the CDR3 DNA that was read is TGTGCCAGCAGCTTAGGGGGCCACACTGAA. Its amino acids are CASSLGGHTE. The complete CDR3 reads CASSLGGHTEAFF.